This T cell receptor beta chain was recovered during a study of blood T cell repertoires in COVID-19. Study background: Specimens from acute and convalescent COVID-19 originated in the United States, Italy and Spain.

Using immunoSEQ multiplex PCR, the repertoire was profiled, and TCRdb retains in-frame clones only, with some absent. This sample has hundreds of thousands of clones; approximately 86% occur once, and the top ten carry about 4%. In germline, CDR1 is MNHEY, CDR2 SMNVEV (reference sequence). V was shortened by 2 bases and J by 8 bases, with 13 bases between the two germline ends. This CDR3 comprises 15 residues. The TCR originated in a woman aged 45-59 years with active or convalescent COVID-19. The sequencing sample was made of peripheral blood. The V call is TRBV27, the J call TRBJ1-6; D is uncertain. CDR3 protein: CASSLLARRDSPLHF. DNA for the CDR3: TGTGCCAGCAGTTTACTGGCTCGGCGGGATTCACCCCTCCACTTT.